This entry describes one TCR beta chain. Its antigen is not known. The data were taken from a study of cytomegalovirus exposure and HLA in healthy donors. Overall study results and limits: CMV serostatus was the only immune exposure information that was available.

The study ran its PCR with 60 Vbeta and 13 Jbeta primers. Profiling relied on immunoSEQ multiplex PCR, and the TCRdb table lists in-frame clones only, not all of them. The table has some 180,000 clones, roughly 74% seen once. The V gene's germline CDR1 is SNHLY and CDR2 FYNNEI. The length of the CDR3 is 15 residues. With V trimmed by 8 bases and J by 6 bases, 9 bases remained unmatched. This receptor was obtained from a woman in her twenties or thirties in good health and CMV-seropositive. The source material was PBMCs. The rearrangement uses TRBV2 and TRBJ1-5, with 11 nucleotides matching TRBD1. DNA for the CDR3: TGTGCCAGCGGGACCGGGACAGGGGGTTTTCAGCCCCAGCATTTT. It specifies CASGTGTGGFQPQHF.